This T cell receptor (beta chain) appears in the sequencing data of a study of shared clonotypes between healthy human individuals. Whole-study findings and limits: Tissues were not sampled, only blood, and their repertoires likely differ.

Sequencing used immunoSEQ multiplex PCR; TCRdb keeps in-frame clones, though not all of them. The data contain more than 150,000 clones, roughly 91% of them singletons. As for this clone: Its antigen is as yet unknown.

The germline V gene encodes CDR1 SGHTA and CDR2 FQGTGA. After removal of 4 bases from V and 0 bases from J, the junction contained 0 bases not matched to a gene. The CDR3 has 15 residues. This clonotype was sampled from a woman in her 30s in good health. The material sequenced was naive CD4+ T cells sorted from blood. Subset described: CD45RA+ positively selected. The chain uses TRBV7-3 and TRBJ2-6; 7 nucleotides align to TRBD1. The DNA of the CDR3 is TGTGCCAGCAGCTCAGGGGGCTCTGGGGCCAACGTCCTGACTTTC. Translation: CASSSGGSGANVLTF.